This T cell receptor (beta chain) is drawn from a study of blood T cell repertoires in COVID-19. Study-wide background: Sites across the United States, Italy and Spain contributed samples from acute and convalescent COVID-19.

Trimming removed 3 bases at V and 2 bases at J, with 11 bases between. CDR3 length: 14 amino acids. Germline V gene data show CDR1 as GTSNPN and CDR2 as SVGIG (reference sequence). In the authors' methods: Cell counts per sample came from amplifying reference gene primers. The table came from immunoSEQ multiplex PCR; TCRdb's copy has only in-frame clones and leaves some out. Clonal size and the V and J genes are those of that table, whereas D and trimming came from the DNA. The top ten hold approximately 9.6% of the sample, which has around 100,000 clones, approximately 78% seen once. The sequencing sample was made of peripheral blood. V usage is TRBV30 and J usage is TRBJ1-5; D not certain. This receptor was obtained from a man in his sixties with active or convalescent COVID-19. CDR3 coding DNA: TGTGCCTGGAGCCGGAGCCGAGGCAATCAGCCCCAGCATTTT. Protein sequence: CAWSRSRGNQPQHF.